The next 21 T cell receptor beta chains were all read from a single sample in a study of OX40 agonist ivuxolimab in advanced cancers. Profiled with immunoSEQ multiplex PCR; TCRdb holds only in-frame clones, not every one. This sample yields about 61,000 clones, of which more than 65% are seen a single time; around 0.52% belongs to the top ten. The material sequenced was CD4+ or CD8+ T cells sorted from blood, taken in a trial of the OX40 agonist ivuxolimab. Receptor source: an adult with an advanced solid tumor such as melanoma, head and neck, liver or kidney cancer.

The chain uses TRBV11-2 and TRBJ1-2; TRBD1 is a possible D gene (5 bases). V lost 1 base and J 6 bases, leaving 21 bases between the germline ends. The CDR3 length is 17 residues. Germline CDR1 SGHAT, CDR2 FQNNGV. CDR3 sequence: CASSLVVTGFDGDGYTF. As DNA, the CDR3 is TGTGCCAGCAGCTTAGTGGTCACAGGATTTGATGGGGATGGCTACACCTTC.

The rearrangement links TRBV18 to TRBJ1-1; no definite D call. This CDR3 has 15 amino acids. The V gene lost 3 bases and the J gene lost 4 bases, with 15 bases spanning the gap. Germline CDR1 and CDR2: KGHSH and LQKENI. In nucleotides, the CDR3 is TGTGCCAGCTCACCTTATTTAGAGGGCGGCACTGAAGCTTTCTTT. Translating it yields CASSPYLEGGTEAFF.

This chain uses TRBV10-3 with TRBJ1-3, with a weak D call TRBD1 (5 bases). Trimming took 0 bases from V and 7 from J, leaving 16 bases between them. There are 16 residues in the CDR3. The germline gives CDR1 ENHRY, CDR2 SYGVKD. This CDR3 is CAISESKRGVGNTIYF. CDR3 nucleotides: TGTGCCATCAGTGAGTCGAAGAGGGGCGTGGGGAACACCATATATTTT.

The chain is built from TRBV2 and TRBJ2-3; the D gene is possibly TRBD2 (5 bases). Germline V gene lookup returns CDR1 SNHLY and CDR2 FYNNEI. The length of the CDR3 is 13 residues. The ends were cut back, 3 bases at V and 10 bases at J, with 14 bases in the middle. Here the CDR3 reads CASSDLRTSAQYF. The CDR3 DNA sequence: TGTGCCAGCAGTGATCTGCGGACTTCAGCGCAGTATTTT.

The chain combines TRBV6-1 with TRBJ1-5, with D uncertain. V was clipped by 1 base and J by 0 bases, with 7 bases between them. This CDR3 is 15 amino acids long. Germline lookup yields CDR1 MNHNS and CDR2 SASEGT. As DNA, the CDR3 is TGTGCCAGCAGTGAAGGGACGGTTAGCAATCAGCCCCAGCATTTT. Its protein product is CASSEGTVSNQPQHF.

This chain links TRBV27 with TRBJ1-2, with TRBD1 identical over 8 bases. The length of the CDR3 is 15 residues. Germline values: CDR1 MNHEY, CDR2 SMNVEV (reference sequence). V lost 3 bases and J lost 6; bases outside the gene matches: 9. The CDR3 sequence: CASSLRAGGAHGYTF. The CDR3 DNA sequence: TGTGCCAGCAGTTTGCGGGCAGGGGGCGCACATGGCTACACCTTC.

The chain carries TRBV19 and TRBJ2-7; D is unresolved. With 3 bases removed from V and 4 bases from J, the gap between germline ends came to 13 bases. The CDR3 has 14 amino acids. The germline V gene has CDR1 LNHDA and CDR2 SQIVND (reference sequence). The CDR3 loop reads CASSMSEARYEQYF. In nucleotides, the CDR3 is TGTGCCAGTAGTATGTCAGAAGCCAGGTACGAGCAGTACTTC.

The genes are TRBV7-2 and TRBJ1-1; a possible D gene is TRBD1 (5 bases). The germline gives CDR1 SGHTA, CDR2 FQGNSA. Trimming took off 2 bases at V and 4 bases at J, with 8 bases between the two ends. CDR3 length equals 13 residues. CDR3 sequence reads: CASSLSGPTEAFF. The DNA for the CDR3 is TGTGCCAGCAGCTTATCGGGACCCACTGAAGCTTTCTTT.

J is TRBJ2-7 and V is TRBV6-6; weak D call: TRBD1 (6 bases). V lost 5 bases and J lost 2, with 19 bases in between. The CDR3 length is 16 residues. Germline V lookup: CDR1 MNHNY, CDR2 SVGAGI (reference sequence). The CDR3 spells CASSHQGLSTPYEQYF. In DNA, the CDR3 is TGTGCCAGCAGTCACCAGGGGCTCTCCACCCCCTACGAGCAGTACTTC.

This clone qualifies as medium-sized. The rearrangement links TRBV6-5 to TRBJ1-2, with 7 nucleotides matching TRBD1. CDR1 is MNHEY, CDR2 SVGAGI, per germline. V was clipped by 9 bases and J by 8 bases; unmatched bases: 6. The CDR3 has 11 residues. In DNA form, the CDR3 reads TGTGCCAGTAAGACAGGGAGCGGCTACACCTTC. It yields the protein CASKTGSGYTF.

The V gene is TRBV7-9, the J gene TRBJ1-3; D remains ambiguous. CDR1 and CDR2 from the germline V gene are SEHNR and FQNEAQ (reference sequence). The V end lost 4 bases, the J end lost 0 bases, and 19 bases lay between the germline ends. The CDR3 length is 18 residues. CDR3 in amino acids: CASSSEEASRSSGNTIYF. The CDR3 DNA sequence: TGTGCCAGCAGCTCGGAGGAGGCGAGCCGAAGCTCTGGAAACACCATATATTTT.

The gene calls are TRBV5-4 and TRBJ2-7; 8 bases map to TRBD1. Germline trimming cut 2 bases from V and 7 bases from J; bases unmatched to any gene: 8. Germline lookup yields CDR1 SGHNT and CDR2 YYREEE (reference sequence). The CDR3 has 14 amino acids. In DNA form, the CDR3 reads TGTGCCAGCAGCTTACTTACAGGGGGGCAAGAGCAGTACTTC. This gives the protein CASSLLTGGQEQYF. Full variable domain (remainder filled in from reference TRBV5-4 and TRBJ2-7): ETGVTQSPTHLIKTRGQQVTLRCSSQSGHNTVSWYQQALGQGPQFIFQYYREEENGRGNFPPRFSGLQFPNYSSELNVNALELDDSALYLCASSLLTGGQEQYFGPGTRLTVT.

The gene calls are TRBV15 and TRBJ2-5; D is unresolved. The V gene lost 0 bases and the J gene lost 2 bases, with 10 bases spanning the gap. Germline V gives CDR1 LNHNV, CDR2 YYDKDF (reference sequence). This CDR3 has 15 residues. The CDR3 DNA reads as TGTGCCACCAGCAGAGATTTACAGCAACAAGAGACCCAGTACTTC. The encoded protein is CATSRDLQQQETQYF.

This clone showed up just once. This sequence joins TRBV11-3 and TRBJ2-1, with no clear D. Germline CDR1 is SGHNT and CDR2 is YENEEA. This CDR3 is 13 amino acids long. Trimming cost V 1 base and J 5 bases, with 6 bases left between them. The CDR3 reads CASSLGVNNEQFF. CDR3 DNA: TGTGCCAGCAGCTTAGGGGTTAACAATGAGCAGTTCTTC.

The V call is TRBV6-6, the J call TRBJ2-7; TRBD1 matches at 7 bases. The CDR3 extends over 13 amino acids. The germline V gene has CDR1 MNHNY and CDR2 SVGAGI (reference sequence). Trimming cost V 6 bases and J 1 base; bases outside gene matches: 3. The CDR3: CASSLTGSYEQYF. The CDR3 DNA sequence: TGTGCCAGCAGCCTGACAGGGTCCTACGAGCAGTACTTC.

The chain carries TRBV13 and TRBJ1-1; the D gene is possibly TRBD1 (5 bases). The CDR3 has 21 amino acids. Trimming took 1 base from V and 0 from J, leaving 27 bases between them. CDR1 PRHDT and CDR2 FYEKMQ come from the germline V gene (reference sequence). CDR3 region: CASSLAFSFARAESVNTEAFF. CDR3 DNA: TGTGCCAGCAGCTTAGCTTTTTCTTTCGCCAGGGCCGAATCGGTGAACACTGAAGCTTTCTTT.

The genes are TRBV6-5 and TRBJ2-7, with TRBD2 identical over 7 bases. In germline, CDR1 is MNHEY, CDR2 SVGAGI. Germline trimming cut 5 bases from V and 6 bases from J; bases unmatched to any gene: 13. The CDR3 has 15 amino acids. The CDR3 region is CASSPDPGLPSEQYF. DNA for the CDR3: TGTGCCAGCAGTCCGGATCCGGGACTACCCAGCGAGCAGTACTTC.

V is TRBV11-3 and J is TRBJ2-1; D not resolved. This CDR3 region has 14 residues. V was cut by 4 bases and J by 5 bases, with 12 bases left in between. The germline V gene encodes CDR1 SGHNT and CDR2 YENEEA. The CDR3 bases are TGTGCCAGCAGCTCACTACACGGAGACAATGAGCAGTTCTTC. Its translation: CASSSLHGDNEQFF.

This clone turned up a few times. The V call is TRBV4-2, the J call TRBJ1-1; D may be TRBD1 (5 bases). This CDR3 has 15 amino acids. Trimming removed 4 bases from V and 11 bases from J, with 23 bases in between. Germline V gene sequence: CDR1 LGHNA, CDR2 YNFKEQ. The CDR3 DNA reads TGTGCCAGCAGCCTAAGCGGGGGTCCCATCCTCGAGGCTTTCTTT. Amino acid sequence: CASSLSGGPILEAFF.

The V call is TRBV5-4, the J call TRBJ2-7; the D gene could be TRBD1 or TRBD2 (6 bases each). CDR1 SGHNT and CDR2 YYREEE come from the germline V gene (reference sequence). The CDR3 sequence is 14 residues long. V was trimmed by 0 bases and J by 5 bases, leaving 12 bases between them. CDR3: CASSLDPGANEQYF. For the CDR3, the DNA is TGTGCCAGCAGCTTGGATCCGGGGGCAAACGAGCAGTACTTC.

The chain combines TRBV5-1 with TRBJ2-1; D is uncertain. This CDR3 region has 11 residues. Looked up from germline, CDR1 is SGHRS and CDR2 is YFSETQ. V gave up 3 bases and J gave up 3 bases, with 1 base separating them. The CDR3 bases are TGCGCCAGCAGCTACTACAATGAGCAGTTCTTC. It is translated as CASSYYNEQFF. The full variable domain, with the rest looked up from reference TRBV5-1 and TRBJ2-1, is KAGVTQTPRYLIKTRGQQVTLSCSPISGHRSVSWYQQTPGQGLQFLFEYFSETQRNKGNFPGRFSGRQFSNSRSEMNVSTLELGDSALYLCASSYYNEQFFGPGTRLTVL.